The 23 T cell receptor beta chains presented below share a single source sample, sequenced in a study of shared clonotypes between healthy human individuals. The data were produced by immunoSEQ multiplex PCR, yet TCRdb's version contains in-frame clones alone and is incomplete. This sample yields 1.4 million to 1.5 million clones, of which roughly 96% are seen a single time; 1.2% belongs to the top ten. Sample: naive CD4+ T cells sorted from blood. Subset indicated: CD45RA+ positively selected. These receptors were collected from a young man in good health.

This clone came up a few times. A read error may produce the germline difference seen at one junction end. CDR3 nucleotide sequence: TGTGCCAGCAGCCTTGGAGACACCATATATTTT. It translates to CASSLGDTIYF. The chain employs TRBV4-2 and TRBJ1-3; no clear D gene. CDR1 is LGHNA and CDR2 is YNFKEQ in the germline V gene. The CDR3 has 11 amino acids.

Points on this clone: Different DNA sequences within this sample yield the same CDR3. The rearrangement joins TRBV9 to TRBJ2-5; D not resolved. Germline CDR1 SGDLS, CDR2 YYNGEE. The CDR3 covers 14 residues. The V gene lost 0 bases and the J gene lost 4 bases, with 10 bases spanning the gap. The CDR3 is CASSVEGRRETQYF. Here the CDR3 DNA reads TGTGCCAGCAGCGTAGAAGGGCGCCGAGAGACCCAGTACTTC.

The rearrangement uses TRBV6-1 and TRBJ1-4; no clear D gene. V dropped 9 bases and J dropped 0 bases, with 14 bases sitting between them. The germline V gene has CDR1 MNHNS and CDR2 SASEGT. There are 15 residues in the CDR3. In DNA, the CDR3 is TGTGCCAGTACCCGCGTCCAGGCAACTAATGAAAAACTGTTTTTT. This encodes CASTRVQATNEKLFF.

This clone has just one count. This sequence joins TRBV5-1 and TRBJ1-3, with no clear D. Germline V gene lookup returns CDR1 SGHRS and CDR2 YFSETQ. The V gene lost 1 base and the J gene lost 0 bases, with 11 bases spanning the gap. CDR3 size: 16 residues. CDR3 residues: CASSLSIQTSGNTIYF. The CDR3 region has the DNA TGCGCCAGCAGCTTGTCCATCCAGACCTCTGGAAACACCATATATTTT.

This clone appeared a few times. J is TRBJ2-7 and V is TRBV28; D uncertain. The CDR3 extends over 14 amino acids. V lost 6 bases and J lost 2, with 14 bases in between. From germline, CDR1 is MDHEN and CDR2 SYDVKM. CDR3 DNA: TGTGCCAGCAGCCAGCTCGGACGGACCTACGAGCAGTACTTC. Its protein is CASSQLGRTYEQYF.

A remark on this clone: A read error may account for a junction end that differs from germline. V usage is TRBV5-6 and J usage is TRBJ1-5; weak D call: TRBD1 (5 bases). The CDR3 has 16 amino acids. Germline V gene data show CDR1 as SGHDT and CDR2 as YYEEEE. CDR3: CASSLGGEGFNQPQHF. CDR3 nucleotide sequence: TGTGCCAGCAGTTTGGGGGGAGAGGGTTTCAATCAGCCCCAGCATTTT.

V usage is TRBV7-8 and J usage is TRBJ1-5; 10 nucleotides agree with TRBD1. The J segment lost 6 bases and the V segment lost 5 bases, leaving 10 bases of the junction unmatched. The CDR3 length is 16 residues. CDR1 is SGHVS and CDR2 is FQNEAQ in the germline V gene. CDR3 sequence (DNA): TGTGCCAGCAGCCTCCGGGACAGGGGTTGGGGTCAGCCCCAGCATTTT. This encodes CASSLRDRGWGQPQHF.

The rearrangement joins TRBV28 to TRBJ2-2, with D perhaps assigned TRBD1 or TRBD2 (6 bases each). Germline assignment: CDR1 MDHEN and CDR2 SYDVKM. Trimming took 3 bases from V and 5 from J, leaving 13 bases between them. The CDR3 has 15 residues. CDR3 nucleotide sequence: TGTGCCAGCAGTTTCATACAGGGAGGTACCGGGGAGCTGTTTTTT. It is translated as CASSFIQGGTGELFF. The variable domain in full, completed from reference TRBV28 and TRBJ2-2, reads DVKVTQSSRYLVKRTGEKVFLECVQDMDHENMFWYRQDPGLGLRLIYFSYDVKMKEKGDIPEGYSVSREKKERFSLILESASTNQTSMYLCASSFIQGGTGELFFGEGSRLTVL.

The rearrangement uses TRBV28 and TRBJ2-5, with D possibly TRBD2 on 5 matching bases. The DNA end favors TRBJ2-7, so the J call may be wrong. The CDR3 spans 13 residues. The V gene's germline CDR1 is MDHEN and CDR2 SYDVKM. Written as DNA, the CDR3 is TGTGCCAGCAGCCCGGGGTCCCTCGACGAGCAGTACTTC. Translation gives CASSPGSLDEQYF.

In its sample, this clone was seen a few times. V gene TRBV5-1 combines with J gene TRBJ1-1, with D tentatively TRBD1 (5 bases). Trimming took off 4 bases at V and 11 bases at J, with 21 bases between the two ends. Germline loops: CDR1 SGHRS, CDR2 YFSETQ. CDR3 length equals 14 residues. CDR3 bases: TGCGCCAGCAGCCTGGTGTCCGGCAGGGTTGGGGCTTTCTTT. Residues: CASSLVSGRVGAFF. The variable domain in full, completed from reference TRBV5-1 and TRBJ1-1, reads KAGVTQTPRYLIKTRGQQVTLSCSPISGHRSVSWYQQTPGQGLQFLFEYFSETQRNKGNFPGRFSGRQFSNSRSEMNVSTLELGDSALYLCASSLVSGRVGAFFGQGTRLTVV.

CDR3 DNA: TGTGCCAGGAACTGGACCGGTAATGAAAAACTGTTTTTT. Protein product: CARNWTGNEKLFF. The rearrangement joins TRBV6-4 to TRBJ1-4; no firm D call. With 9 bases removed from V and 4 bases from J, the gap between germline ends came to 12 bases. The germline CDR1 and CDR2 sequences are MRHNA and SNTAGT. This CDR3 region has 13 residues.

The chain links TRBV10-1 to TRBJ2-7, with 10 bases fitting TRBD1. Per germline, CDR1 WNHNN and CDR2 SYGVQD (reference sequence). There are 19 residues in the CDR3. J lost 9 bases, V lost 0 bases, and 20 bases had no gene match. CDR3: CASSESRGDRGPRMVGQYF. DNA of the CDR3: TGCGCCAGCAGTGAGTCTCGAGGAGACAGGGGGCCTCGGATGGTAGGGCAGTACTTC.

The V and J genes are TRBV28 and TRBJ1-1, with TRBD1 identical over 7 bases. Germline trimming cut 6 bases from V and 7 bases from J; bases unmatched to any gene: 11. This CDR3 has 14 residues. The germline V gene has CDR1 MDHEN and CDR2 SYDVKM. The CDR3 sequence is CASSTYLGTVEAFF. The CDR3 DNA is TGTGCCAGCAGCACATACCTCGGGACAGTTGAAGCTTTCTTT.

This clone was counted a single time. The CDR3 here is CASSWEDEQFF. The CDR3 DNA reads as TGTGCCAGCAGTTGGGAGGATGAGCAGTTCTTC. V usage is TRBV27 and J usage is TRBJ2-1, with a possible D match to TRBD2 (6 bases). Looked up from germline, CDR1 is MNHEY and CDR2 is SMNVEV (reference sequence). Trimming took off 4 bases at V and 8 bases at J, with 6 bases between the two ends. CDR3 length: 11 amino acids.

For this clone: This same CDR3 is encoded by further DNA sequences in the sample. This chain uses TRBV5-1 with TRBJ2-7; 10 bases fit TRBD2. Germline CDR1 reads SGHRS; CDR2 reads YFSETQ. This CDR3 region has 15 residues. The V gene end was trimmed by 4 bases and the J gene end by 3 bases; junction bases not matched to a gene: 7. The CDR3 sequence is CASSPRASGSYEQYF. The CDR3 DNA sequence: TGCGCCAGCAGCCCGAGGGCTAGCGGGAGCTACGAGCAGTACTTC.

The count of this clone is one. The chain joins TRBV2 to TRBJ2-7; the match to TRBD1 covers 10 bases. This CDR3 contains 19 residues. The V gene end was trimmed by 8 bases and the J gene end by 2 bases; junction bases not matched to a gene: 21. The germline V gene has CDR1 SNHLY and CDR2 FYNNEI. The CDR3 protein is CASSIGTGVSGSVPYEQYF. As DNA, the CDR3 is TGTGCCAGCTCCATTGGGACAGGGGTTTCGGGATCCGTACCCTACGAGCAGTACTTC.

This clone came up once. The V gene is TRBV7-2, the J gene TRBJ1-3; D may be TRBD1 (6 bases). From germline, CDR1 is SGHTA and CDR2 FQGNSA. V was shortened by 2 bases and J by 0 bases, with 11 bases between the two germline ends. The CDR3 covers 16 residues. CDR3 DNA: TGTGCCAGCAGCTTATCAGGGGAAGTCTCTGGAAACACCATATATTTT. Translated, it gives CASSLSGEVSGNTIYF.

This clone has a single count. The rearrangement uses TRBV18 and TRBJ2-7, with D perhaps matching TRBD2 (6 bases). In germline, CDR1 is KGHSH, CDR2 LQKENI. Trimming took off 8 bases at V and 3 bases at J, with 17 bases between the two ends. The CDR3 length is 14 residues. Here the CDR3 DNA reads TGTGCCAGCGCGAACGGGGGTAGGGGCTACGAGCAGTACTTC. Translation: CASANGGRGYEQYF. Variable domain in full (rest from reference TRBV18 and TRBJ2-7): NAGVMQNPRHLVRRRGQEARLRCSPMKGHSHVYWYRQLPEEGLKFMVYLQKENIIDESGMPKERFSAEFPKEGPSILRIQQVVRGDSAAYFCASANGGRGYEQYFGPGTRLTVT.

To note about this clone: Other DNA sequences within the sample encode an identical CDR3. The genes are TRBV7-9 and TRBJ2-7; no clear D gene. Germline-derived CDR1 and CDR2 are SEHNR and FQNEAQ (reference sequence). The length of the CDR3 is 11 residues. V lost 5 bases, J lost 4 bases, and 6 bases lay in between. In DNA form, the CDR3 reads TGTGCCAGCAGCAGGACGTACGAGCAGTACTTC. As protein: CASSRTYEQYF.

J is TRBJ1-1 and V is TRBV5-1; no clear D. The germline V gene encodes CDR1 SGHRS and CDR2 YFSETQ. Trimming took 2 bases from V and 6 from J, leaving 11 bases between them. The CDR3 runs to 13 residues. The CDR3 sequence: CASSFYTVAEAFF. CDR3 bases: TGCGCCAGCAGCTTTTACACAGTCGCTGAAGCTTTCTTT.

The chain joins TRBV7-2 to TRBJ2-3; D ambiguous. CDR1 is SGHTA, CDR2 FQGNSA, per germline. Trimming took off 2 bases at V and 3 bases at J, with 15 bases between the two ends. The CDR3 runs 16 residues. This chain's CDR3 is CASSLNEALGTDTQYF. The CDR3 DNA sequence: TGTGCCAGCAGCTTAAATGAGGCGCTCGGGACAGATACGCAGTATTTT. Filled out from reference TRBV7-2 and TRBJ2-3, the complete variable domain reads GAGVSQSPSNKVTEKGKDVELRCDPISGHTALYWYRQSLGQGLEFLIYFQGNSAPDKSGLPSDRFSAERTGGSVSTLTIQRTQQEDSAVYLCASSLNEALGTDTQYFGPGTRLTVL.

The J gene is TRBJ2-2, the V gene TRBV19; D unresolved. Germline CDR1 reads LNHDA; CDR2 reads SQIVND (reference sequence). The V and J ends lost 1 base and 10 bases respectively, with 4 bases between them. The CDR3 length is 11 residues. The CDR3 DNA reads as TGTGCCAGTAGTATAGCGGTGGAGCTGTTTTTT. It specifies CASSIAVELFF.

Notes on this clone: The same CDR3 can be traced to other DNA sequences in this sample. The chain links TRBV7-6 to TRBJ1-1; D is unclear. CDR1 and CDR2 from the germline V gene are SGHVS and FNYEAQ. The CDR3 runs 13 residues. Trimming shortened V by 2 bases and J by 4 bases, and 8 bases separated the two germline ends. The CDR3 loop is CASSLTGSTEAFF. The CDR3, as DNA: TGTGCCAGCAGCTTAACCGGATCCACTGAAGCTTTCTTT.